A selection of T cell receptor beta chains follows, all from one sample in a study of blood T cell repertoires in COVID-19. Produced via immunoSEQ multiplex PCR; TCRdb's table is partial and in-frame only. This sample has around 200,000 clones, with 85% to 90% found just once. Sequencing used peripheral blood. These receptors all come from a woman younger than 30 who had recovered from COVID-19. The CDR3 runs from the conserved cysteine through the conserved F or W. A D gene is named only where the DNA matches it firmly. Some rows mark clone size as missing; the rest say once, few, many or name a class of expanded clone.

J,D,V,size,CDR3,DNA
TRBJ1-5,.,TRBV9,.,CASSVGGEEPQHF,TGTGCCAGCAGCGTAGGTGGTGAGGAGCCCCAGCATTTT
TRBJ2-2,TRBD2,TRBV5-4,.,CASSLELADGELFF,TGTGCCAGCAGCTTGGAACTAGCGGACGGGGAGCTGTTTTTT
TRBJ1-5,.,TRBV19,.,CASKELGARSGNQPQHF,TGTGCCAGTAAAGAGCTAGGGGCCAGGTCAGGCAATCAGCCCCAGCATTTT
TRBJ2-7,TRBD2,TRBV7-2,.,CASSSLNPLAGGHEQYF,TGTGCCAGCAGTTCACTCAACCCTCTAGCGGGGGGTCACGAGCAGTACTTC
TRBJ1-2,.,TRBV10-3,.,CAMGGDPNYGYTF,TGTGCCATGGGAGGGGATCCTAACTATGGCTACACCTTC
TRBJ2-5,TRBD1,TRBV25-1,.,CASSELGQGKEVAETQYF,TGTGCCAGCAGTGAGTTGGGACAGGGAAAGGAAGTAGCGGAGACCCAGTACTTC
TRBJ2-7,.,TRBV2,.,CASSGLGYEQYF,TGTGCCAGCAGCGGACTTGGCTACGAGCAGTACTTC
TRBJ1-1,.,TRBV2,few,CASSRDSRSLNTEAFF,TGTGCCAGCAGCCGGGACTCCCGGTCATTGAACACTGAAGCTTTCTTT
TRBJ2-1,TRBD2,TRBV2,.,CASSGTRGEQFF,TGTGCCAGCAGCGGGACTAGGGGGGAGCAGTTCTTC
TRBJ2-3,TRBD2,TRBV15,.,CATSRGRLAGADTQYF,TGTGCCACCAGCAGAGGAAGACTAGCGGGAGCAGATACGCAGTATTTT
TRBJ1-1,.,TRBV6-4,.,CASSAGENTEAFF,TGTGCCAGCAGTGCAGGGGAGAACACTGAAGCTTTCTTT
TRBJ2-3,TRBD2,TRBV19,.,CASSRSGGVLNTQYF,TGTGCCAGTAGCCGTAGCGGGGGAGTCTTGAATACGCAGTATTTT
TRBJ2-1,.,TRBV6-4,few,CASSDWGAKGVNEQFF,TGTGCCAGCAGTGACTGGGGCGCAAAAGGGGTCAATGAGCAGTTCTTC
TRBJ1-3,.,TRBV6-1,few,CASSEQVQRNTIYF,TGTGCCAGCAGTGAACAGGTACAGAGAAACACCATATATTTT
TRBJ1-4,.,TRBV18,.,CASSPIQGATNEKLFF,TGTGCCAGCTCACCCATCCAGGGCGCAACTAATGAAAAACTGTTTTTT
TRBJ2-5,.,TRBV5-5,.,CASSSRVETQYF,TGTGCCAGCAGCTCCCGTGTAGAGACCCAGTACTTC
TRBJ2-5,TRBD1,TRBV19,.,CASSTTRTGRQETQYF,TGTGCCAGTAGTACGACCCGGACAGGAAGACAAGAGACCCAGTACTTC
TRBJ2-4,TRBD1,TRBV7-2,.,CASSLGTGGKNIQYF,TGTGCCAGCAGCTTAGGGACAGGGGGCAAAAACATTCAGTACTTC
TRBJ2-7,.,TRBV2,few,CASSAQSEQYF,TGTGCCAGCAGTGCACAGTCCGAGCAGTACTTC
TRBJ1-6,TRBD1,TRBV7-2,.,CASSPRQGRTPLHF,TGTGCCAGCAGCCCGAGACAGGGAAGGACACCCCTCCACTTT
TRBJ1-1,.,TRBV19,once,CASSTTGVGNTEAFF,TGTGCCAGTAGTACCACGGGGGTAGGGAACACTGAAGCTTTCTTT
TRBJ1-1,TRBD1,TRBV2,.,CASSDQGALRAFF,TGTGCCAGCAGCGACCAGGGGGCGTTGCGAGCTTTCTTT
TRBJ1-4,.,TRBV11-3,.,CASSVQAGEKLFF,TGTGCCAGCAGCGTACAGGCCGGCGAAAAACTGTTTTTT
TRBJ2-3,.,TRBV6-4,.,CASSEQGNTDTQYF,TGTGCCAGCAGTGAACAGGGTAACACAGATACGCAGTATTTT
TRBJ2-1,TRBD2,TRBV27,.,CASSLFGTSGRASYNEQFF,TGTGCCAGCAGTTTATTCGGGACTAGCGGGAGGGCCTCCTACAATGAGCAGTTCTTC
TRBJ1-2,.,TRBV7-3,.,CASSLTEGDGYTF,TGTGCCAGCAGCTTAACGGAGGGAGATGGCTACACCTTC
TRBJ2-1,.,TRBV7-2,.,CASVLLNIHNEQFF,TGTGCCAGCGTACTACTGAACATTCACAATGAGCAGTTCTTC
TRBJ2-2,.,TRBV9,.,CASSLEGRTGELFF,TGTGCCAGCAGCCTTGAGGGGAGGACCGGGGAGCTGTTTTTT
TRBJ1-2,.,TRBV3-1/TRBV3-2,once,CASWGDDYGYTF,TGTGCCAGCTGGGGAGACGACTATGGCTACACCTTC
TRBJ2-5,TRBD1,TRBV2,.,CATIDRARETQYF,TGTGCCACCATAGACAGGGCCAGAGAGACCCAGTACTTC
TRBJ1-1,.,TRBV7-8,.,CASSLGPGENTEAFF,TGTGCCAGCAGCTTAGGGCCGGGGGAGAACACTGAAGCTTTCTTT
TRBJ1-5,.,TRBV7-9,few,CASSLSGGNQPQHF,TGTGCCAGCAGCTTATCAGGGGGCAATCAGCCCCAGCATTTT
TRBJ2-5,TRBD1,TRBV5-1,.,CASSLPLPDRAPYF,TGCGCCAGCAGCTTGCCCCTACCCGACAGGGCCCCGTACTTC
TRBJ2-4,.,TRBV7-8,.,CASRSRGENIQYF,TGTGCCAGCAGATCTAGGGGCGAAAACATTCAGTACTTC
TRBJ1-3,.,TRBV19,.,CASIGFDTSGNTIYF,TGTGCCAGTATTGGGTTTGACACCTCTGGAAACACCATATATTTT
TRBJ1-6,.,TRBV3-1/TRBV3-2,.,CASSPSVLNSPLHF,TGTGCCAGCAGCCCCTCGGTGCTGAATTCACCCCTCCACTTT
TRBJ2-3,TRBD2,TRBV7-2,.,CASSLVLIAGGGDTQYF,TGTGCCAGCAGCTTAGTTCTCATAGCGGGAGGAGGAGATACGCAGTATTTT
TRBJ1-6,.,TRBV5-4,.,CASTILVRGFYNSPLHF,TGTGCCAGCACTATTCTCGTCCGGGGGTTCTATAATTCACCCCTCCACTTT
TRBJ2-7,TRBD1,TRBV7-2,.,CASSIRQGSVITSYEQYF,TGTGCCAGCAGCATCCGACAGGGATCGGTTATAACCTCCTACGAGCAGTACTTC
TRBJ1-2,.,TRBV14,.,CASSPQGNYGYTF,TGTGCCAGCAGCCCTCAGGGAAACTATGGCTACACCTTC
TRBJ1-1,.,TRBV3-1/TRBV3-2,.,CASSQAVSGVTEAFF,TGTGCCAGCAGCCAAGCTGTTTCGGGGGTGACTGAAGCTTTCTTT
TRBJ2-2,TRBD2,TRBV19,.,CASRSGGRNTGELFF,TGTGCCAGTAGGAGCGGGGGGAGGAACACCGGGGAGCTGTTTTTT
TRBJ1-6,.,TRBV7-8,.,CASSLVGGYNSPLHF,TGTGCCAGCAGCTTAGTTGGCGGATATAATTCACCCCTCCACTTT
TRBJ2-7,.,TRBV6-5,.,CASTPGTPPLEQYF,TGTGCCAGCACCCCCGGGACACCGCCTCTCGAGCAGTACTTC
TRBJ1-3,.,TRBV4-3,.,CASSQAPALSGSGNTIYF,TGCGCCAGCAGCCAAGCGCCGGCCCTCTCAGGCTCTGGAAACACCATATATTTT
TRBJ1-4,.,TRBV6-2/TRBV6-3,.,CASSYTGVTNEKLFF,TGTGCCAGCAGTTACACCGGAGTAACTAATGAAAAACTGTTTTTT
TRBJ1-2,.,TRBV24-1,.,CATSDFLGGIHGYTF,TGTGCCACCAGTGATTTCCTGGGCGGGATTCATGGCTACACCTTC
TRBJ2-2,.,TRBV27,.,CASSPLGIGELFF,TGTGCCAGCAGTCCACTAGGTATCGGGGAGCTGTTTTTT
TRBJ2-3,TRBD2,TRBV7-2,once,CASSFGLAGRYTDTQYF,TGTGCCAGCAGCTTCGGACTAGCGGGGCGGTACACAGATACGCAGTATTTT
TRBJ1-1,.,TRBV19,.,CASWARNEAFF,TGTGCCAGTTGGGCCCGGAATGAAGCTTTCTTT
TRBJ1-1,.,TRBV27,.,CASSIRENTEAFF,TGTGCCAGCAGTATCCGGGAGAACACTGAAGCTTTCTTT
TRBJ1-1,.,TRBV10-3,.,CAITADSETLEAFF,TGTGCCATCACCGCCGACAGCGAAACCCTTGAAGCTTTCTTT